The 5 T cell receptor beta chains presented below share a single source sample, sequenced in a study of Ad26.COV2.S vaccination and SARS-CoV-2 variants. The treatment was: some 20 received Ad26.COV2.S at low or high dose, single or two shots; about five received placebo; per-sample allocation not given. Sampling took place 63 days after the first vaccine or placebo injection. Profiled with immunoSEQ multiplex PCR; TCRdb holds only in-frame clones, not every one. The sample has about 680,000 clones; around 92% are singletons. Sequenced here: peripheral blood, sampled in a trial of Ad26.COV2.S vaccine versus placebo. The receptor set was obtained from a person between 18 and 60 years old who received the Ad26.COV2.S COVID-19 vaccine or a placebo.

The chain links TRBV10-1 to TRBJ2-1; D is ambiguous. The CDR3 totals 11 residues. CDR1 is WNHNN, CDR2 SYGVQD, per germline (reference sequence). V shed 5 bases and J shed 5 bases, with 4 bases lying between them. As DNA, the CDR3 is TGCGCCAGCAGTCAAGACAATGAGCAGTTCTTC. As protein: CASSQDNEQFF.

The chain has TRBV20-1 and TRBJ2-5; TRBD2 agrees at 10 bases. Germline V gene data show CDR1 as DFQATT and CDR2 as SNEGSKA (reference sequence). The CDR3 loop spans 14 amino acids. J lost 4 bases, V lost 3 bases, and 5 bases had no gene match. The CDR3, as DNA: TGCAGTGCTAGTAGCCTAGCGGGGGTAGAGACCCAGTACTTC. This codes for CSASSLAGVETQYF.

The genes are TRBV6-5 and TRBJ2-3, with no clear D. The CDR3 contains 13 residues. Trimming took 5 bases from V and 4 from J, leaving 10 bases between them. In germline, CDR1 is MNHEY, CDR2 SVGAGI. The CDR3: CASSLQEPDTQYF. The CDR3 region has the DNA TGTGCCAGCAGTCTACAAGAACCAGATACGCAGTATTTT.

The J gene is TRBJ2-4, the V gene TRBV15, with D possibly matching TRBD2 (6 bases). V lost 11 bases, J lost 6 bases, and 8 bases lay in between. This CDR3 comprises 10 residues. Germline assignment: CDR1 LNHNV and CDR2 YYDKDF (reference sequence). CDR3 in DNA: TGTGCCGTGGGGGGAAACATTCAGTACTTC. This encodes CAVGGNIQYF. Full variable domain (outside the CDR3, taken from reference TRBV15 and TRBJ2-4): DAMVIQNPRYQVTQFGKPVTLSCSQTLNHNVMYWYQQKSSQAPKLLFHYYDKDFNNEADTPDNFQSRRPNTSFCFLDIRSPGLGDTAMYLCAVGGNIQYFGAGTRLSVL.

The CDR3 region is CSASRVDLSYEQYF. In nucleotides, the CDR3 is TGCAGTGCTAGTCGTGTCGACCTCTCCTACGAGCAGTACTTC. V gene TRBV20-1 combines with J gene TRBJ2-7; D unclear. The CDR3 contains 14 residues. Trimming cost V 3 bases and J 0 bases, with 12 bases left between them. The germline CDR1 and CDR2 sequences are DFQATT and SNEGSKA (reference sequence).